Listed below are T cell receptor beta chains from one sample, sequenced in a study of blood T cell repertoires in COVID-19. The assay was immunoSEQ multiplex PCR, and TCRdb's table has in-frame clones only and misses some. In the table there are under 150,000 clones, approximately 81% of which are singletons. Input material: peripheral blood. These receptors were collected from a middle-aged man with acute or convalescent COVID-19. Both conserved end residues are part of each CDR3. Each record gives: V gene, J gene, D gene, CDR3 protein. The D gene is left open where the match is weak.

V gene: TRBV2; J gene: TRBJ2-6; D gene: TRBD1; CDR3 protein: CASSPTRDRVVAGANVLTF
V gene: TRBV4-3; J gene: TRBJ2-1; D gene: .; CDR3 protein: CASSQAKGASWNEQFF
V gene: TRBV30; J gene: TRBJ1-6; D gene: .; CDR3 protein: CAWKWRGSPLHF
V gene: TRBV29-1; J gene: TRBJ1-2; D gene: TRBD1; CDR3 protein: CSVLQGATYGYTF
V gene: TRBV19; J gene: TRBJ2-4; D gene: TRBD1; CDR3 protein: CASSIGQVVAKNIQYF
V gene: TRBV11-2; J gene: TRBJ2-3; D gene: TRBD2; CDR3 protein: CASSSLTSGGQYF
V gene: TRBV10-3; J gene: TRBJ1-5; D gene: TRBD1; CDR3 protein: CAISESTGNNQPQHF
V gene: TRBV10-3; J gene: TRBJ1-2; D gene: .; CDR3 protein: CAISERAGETYGYTF
V gene: TRBV5-1; J gene: TRBJ2-7; D gene: .; CDR3 protein: CASSLGGQYEQYF
V gene: TRBV20-1; J gene: TRBJ2-7; D gene: .; CDR3 protein: CSAATLYEQYF